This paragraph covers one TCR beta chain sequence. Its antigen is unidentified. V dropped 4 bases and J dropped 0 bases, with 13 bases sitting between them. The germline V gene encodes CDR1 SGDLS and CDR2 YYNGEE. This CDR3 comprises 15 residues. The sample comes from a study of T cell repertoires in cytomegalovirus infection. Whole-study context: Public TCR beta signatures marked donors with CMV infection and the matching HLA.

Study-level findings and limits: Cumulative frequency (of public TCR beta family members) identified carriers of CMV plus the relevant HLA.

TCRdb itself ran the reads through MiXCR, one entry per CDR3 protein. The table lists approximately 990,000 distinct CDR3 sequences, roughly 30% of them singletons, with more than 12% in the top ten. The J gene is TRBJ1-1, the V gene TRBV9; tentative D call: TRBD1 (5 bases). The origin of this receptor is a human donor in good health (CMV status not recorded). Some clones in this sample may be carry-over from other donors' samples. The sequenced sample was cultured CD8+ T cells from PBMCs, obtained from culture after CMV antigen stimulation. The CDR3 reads CASSTRQNMNTEAFF. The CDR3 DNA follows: TGTGCCAGCAGCACTCGACAGAATATGAACACTGAAGCTTTCTTT. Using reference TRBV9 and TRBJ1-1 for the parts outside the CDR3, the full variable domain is DSGVTQTPKHLITATGQRVTLRCSPRSGDLSVYWYQQSLDQGLQFLIQYYNGEERAKGNILERFSAQQFPDLHSELNLSSLELGDSALYFCASSTRQNMNTEAFFGQGTRLTVV.